Following are 29 T cell receptor beta chains from one sample sequenced in a study of CD8 T cells in ankylosing spondylitis. MiXCR was run by TCRdb on the 5' RACE reads, yielding one entry per CDR3 protein. The table includes 310,000 or so distinct CDR3 sequences, 20% detected once. The specimen was blood, either unsorted or a sorted T cell fraction (not recorded which). These receptors all stem from a male donor with ankylosing spondylitis or in good health (not recorded which).

The chain employs TRBV20-1 and TRBJ2-3; D is ambiguous. CDR1 is DFQATT and CDR2 is SNEGSKA in the germline V gene (reference sequence). Trimming took 0 bases from V and 2 from J, leaving 9 bases between them. The CDR3 is 14 residues long. Written as DNA, the CDR3 is TGCAGTGCTAGAGACTCCAAGACCACAGATACGCAGTATTTT. Residues: CSARDSKTTDTQYF.

This rearrangement joins TRBV5-1 to TRBJ1-4, with D maybe TRBD1 (6 bases). Germline assignment: CDR1 SGHRS and CDR2 YFSETQ. The CDR3 spans 14 residues. Trimming left V 2 bases short and J 7 bases short, with 12 bases between. CDR3 sequence reads: CASSFTGRGEKLFF. CDR3 nucleotides: TGCGCCAGCAGCTTCACAGGGAGGGGTGAAAAACTGTTTTTT.

V and J are TRBV11-2 and TRBJ2-1; no reliable D call. The V end lost 5 bases, the J end lost 6 bases, and 8 bases lay between the germline ends. The CDR3 extends over 12 amino acids. The V gene's germline CDR1 is SGHAT and CDR2 FQNNGV. The CDR3 loop reads CASSPYSNEQFF. DNA for the CDR3: TGTGCCAGCAGCCCGTACAGCAATGAGCAGTTCTTC.

At least ten counts were recorded for this clonotype. The chain couples TRBV20-1 to TRBJ2-5; TRBD1 matches at 8 bases. Germline CDR1 reads DFQATT; CDR2 reads SNEGSKA (reference sequence). This CDR3 is built from 13 residues. V was pared by 4 bases and J by 5 bases, with 6 bases of the junction left unmatched. CDR3 sequence (DNA): TGCAGTGCTACAGGACAGGGCAGGGAGACCCAGTACTTC. It translates to CSATGQGRETQYF.

This clonotype occurred many times. The chain recombines TRBV20-1 with TRBJ1-2, with TRBD1 identical over 8 bases. This CDR3 has 13 residues. J was trimmed by 4 bases and V by 6 bases; bases with no gene match: 7. The V gene's germline CDR1 is DFQATT and CDR2 SNEGSKA (reference sequence). The CDR3 loop is CSAPGQGGYGYTF. DNA of the CDR3: TGCAGTGCACCCGGACAGGGCGGCTATGGCTACACCTTC.

The chain links TRBV11-2 to TRBJ2-7; 7 nucleotides align to TRBD2. Germline V gives CDR1 SGHAT, CDR2 FQNNGV. The CDR3 is made up of 18 amino acids. The trim removed 1 base at V and 4 bases at J, leaving 16 bases unmatched. CDR3 protein: CASSLGSGGAGLWYEQYV. DNA for the CDR3: TGTGCCAGCAGCTTAGGATCGGGTGGAGCGGGATTATGGTACGAGCAGTACGTC.

CDR3 sequence (DNA): TGTGCCAGCCAACAGAGGGCCACCGGGGAGCTGTTTTTT. The encoded protein is CASQQRATGELFF. The gene calls are TRBV2 and TRBJ2-2; D may be TRBD2 (5 bases). The V end was cut by 8 bases, the J end by 4 bases, with 11 bases between. Germline lookup yields CDR1 SNHLY and CDR2 FYNNEI. This CDR3 comprises 13 residues.

This clonotype was observed a few times. V and J are TRBV10-3 and TRBJ2-7; tentative D call: TRBD1 (5 bases). CDR3 length: 13 residues. The V gene lost 0 bases and the J gene lost 4 bases, with 7 bases spanning the gap. Germline CDR1 ENHRY, CDR2 SYGVKD. This chain's CDR3 is CAISESTAYEQYV. CDR3 coding DNA: TGTGCCATCAGTGAGTCGACAGCTTACGAGCAGTACGTC.

For the CDR3, the DNA is TGTGCCAGCAGCCAATGGGGGGGATCTGTGGACTCCCGGATCAATCAGCCCCAGCATTTT. Residues: CASSQWGGSVDSRINQPQHF. The chain joins TRBV16 to TRBJ1-5; tentative D call: TRBD1 (5 bases). The CDR3 has 20 residues. The ends were cut back, 1 base at V and 3 bases at J, with 25 bases in the middle. Per the germline V gene, CDR1 is KGHSY and CDR2 is FQNENV.

This clonotype was counted only a few times. V gene TRBV24-1 combines with J gene TRBJ2-3, with D unclear. Germline V gives CDR1 KGHDR, CDR2 SFDVKD. The CDR3 has 8 residues. V lost 6 bases and J 14 bases, leaving 5 bases between the germline ends. CDR3 loop: CATSYPYF. DNA of the CDR3: TGTGCCACCAGTTATCCGTATTTT.

This clonotype occurred a few times. This chain links TRBV20-1 with TRBJ2-7; D is unclear. This CDR3 comprises 11 residues. CDR1 is DFQATT and CDR2 is SNEGSKA in the germline V gene (reference sequence). Between the trimmed V and J ends, which lost 6 bases and 5 bases, there was a span of 11 bases. The DNA for the CDR3 is TGCAGTGCCTCCGAAATCCACGAGCAGTACGTC. Translated, it gives CSASEIHEQYV.

This clonotype was counted between two and nine times. The gene calls are TRBV12-3 or TRBV12-4 and TRBJ1-2; no reliable D call. The CDR3 is made up of 14 amino acids. V lost 3 bases, J lost 3 bases, and 11 bases lay in between. The CDR3, as DNA: TGTGCCAGCAGTTTGAGACCTTCAGACTATGGCTACACCTTC. This codes for CASSLRPSDYGYTF.

This rearrangement joins TRBV4-2 to TRBJ1-3; D possibly corresponds to TRBD1 (6 bases). The germline V gene has CDR1 LGHNA and CDR2 YNFKEQ. Trimming took 1 base from V and 2 from J, leaving 9 bases between them. CDR3 length: 15 amino acids. CDR3 protein: CASSQVRTAGNTIYF. DNA of the CDR3: TGTGCCAGCAGCCAAGTCCGGACAGCTGGAAACACCATATATTTT.

The chain links TRBV12-3 or TRBV12-4 to TRBJ2-3, with TRBD2 identical over 8 bases. This CDR3 is built from 14 residues. With 6 bases clipped from V and 4 bases from J, the junction kept 6 bases outside the gene matches. Here the CDR3 reads CASRERESADTQYF. The CDR3 region has the DNA TGTGCCAGCAGGGAGCGGGAGTCAGCAGATACGCAGTATTTT.

This clonotype showed up just a few times. V usage is TRBV24-1 and J usage is TRBJ2-3, with D uncertain. CDR1 is KGHDR, CDR2 SFDVKD, per germline. V was shortened by 1 base and J by 3 bases, with 7 bases between the two germline ends. This CDR3 has 14 amino acids. The CDR3 DNA sequence: TGTGCCACCAGTGATTTCAGAGCTACAGATACGCAGTATTTT. Protein product: CATSDFRATDTQYF.

This clonotype appeared once. The gene calls are TRBV28 and TRBJ1-1, with D hard to call. The CDR3 has 13 residues. V lost 6 bases, J lost 3 bases, and 11 bases lay in between. Germline assignment: CDR1 MDHEN and CDR2 SYDVKM. The CDR3 spells CASSLLGDTEAFF. The CDR3 DNA reads TGTGCCAGCAGCCTTTTGGGTGACACTGAAGCTTTCTTT.

This clonotype was detected only a few times. The chain is built from TRBV20-1 and TRBJ2-7; 9 nucleotides match TRBD1. CDR3 size: 15 residues. The V segment lost 6 bases and the J segment 2 bases; nucleotides outside the gene matches: 11. Germline V gene data show CDR1 as DFQATT and CDR2 as SNEGSKA (reference sequence). CDR3 bases: TGCAGTGCGCGCTTGACGGGACAGGGTCCCTACGAGCAGTACGTC. Translation gives CSARLTGQGPYEQYV.

This clonotype has more than one count but fewer than ten. The chain combines TRBV20-1 with TRBJ2-3; 16 positions match TRBD2. The CDR3 has 17 amino acids. Looked up from germline, CDR1 is DFQATT and CDR2 is SNEGSKA (reference sequence). J gave up 5 bases and V 6 bases, and 11 bases lay outside the gene matches. The CDR3 reads CSATLGLAGGPLDTQYF. In DNA, the CDR3 is TGCAGTGCCACACTGGGACTAGCGGGAGGGCCATTAGATACGCAGTATTTT.

The chain has TRBV19 and TRBJ1-2; D is unclear. The germline V and J ends were trimmed by 5 bases and 7 bases, with 11 bases remaining between them. Germline CDR1 LNHDA, CDR2 SQIVND (reference sequence). The CDR3 loop spans 12 amino acids. As DNA, the CDR3 is TGTGCCAGTAGTGCCGGGAAGGGTGGCTACACCTTC. It yields the protein CASSAGKGGYTF. Combining the CDR3 with reference TRBV19 and TRBJ1-2 gives the whole variable domain DGGITQSPKYLFRKEGQNVTLSCEQNLNHDAMYWYRQDPGQGLRLIYYSQIVNDFQKGDIAEGYSVSREKKESFPLTVTSAQKNPTAFYLCASSAGKGGYTFGSGTRLTVV.

The chain joins TRBV21-1 to TRBJ2-7; TRBD1 is the table's D call, not checked against the DNA. TRBV21-1 corresponds to a pseudogene. The CDR3 consists of 14 residues. CDR3: CASRRSMGDYEQYV. Here the CDR3 DNA reads TGTGCCAGCAGACGCAGCATGGGGGACTACGAGCAGTACGTC.

The gene calls are TRBV11-2 and TRBJ2-7; 7 bases map to TRBD2. From germline, CDR1 is SGHAT and CDR2 FQNNGV. The CDR3 contains 13 residues. The ends lost 0 bases at V and 12 bases at J; junction bases unmatched: 8. The CDR3 is CASSLEESGNSYV. The CDR3 coding sequence is TGTGCCAGCAGCTTAGAAGAAAGCGGGAACTCGTACGTC.

This clonotype was detected only a few times. In DNA form, the CDR3 reads TGTGCCAGCAGCCCCGCCGGAGGACGGTATAACTATGGCTACACCTTC. Protein sequence: CASSPAGGRYNYGYTF. The chain combines TRBV7-8 with TRBJ1-2; unclear D gene. The CDR3 sequence is 16 residues long. Trimming stripped 5 bases from V and 1 base from J, with 17 bases between. Germline V gene lookup returns CDR1 SGHVS and CDR2 FQNEAQ.

This clonotype was counted ten times or more. J is TRBJ1-5 and V is TRBV28; perhaps TRBD1 as D (6 bases). Trimming stripped 8 bases from V and 3 bases from J, with 23 bases between. The length of the CDR3 is 17 residues. Germline loops: CDR1 MDHEN, CDR2 SYDVKM. As DNA, the CDR3 is TGTGCCAGCCGCCCCCGACAGGCCGAATTGTTCAATCAGCCCCAGCATTTT. As protein: CASRPRQAELFNQPQHF.

Comment on this clonotype: Germline and junction disagree at one end, which may indicate a read error. The chain carries TRBV11-1 and TRBJ2-2; D might be TRBD1 (6 bases). The CDR3 has 16 amino acids. CDR1 and CDR2 from the germline V gene are SGHAT and FQDESV (reference sequence). Here the CDR3 DNA reads TGTGCCAACAGCGAGCGTCCAGGGGTTTCGGCCGGGGAGCTGTTTTTT. Its protein is CANSERPGVSAGELFF.

This clonotype was picked up a small number of times. The chain employs TRBV20-1 and TRBJ1-4, with 7 bases fitting TRBD1. The germline CDR1 and CDR2 sequences are DFQATT and SNEGSKA (reference sequence). CDR3 size: 15 residues. Trimming removed 5 bases from V and 6 bases from J; junction bases left unmatched: 12. The CDR3, as DNA: TGCAGTGCTTTCCCCCCGGGGACAGTACATGAAAAACTGTTTTTT. It encodes CSAFPPGTVHEKLFF.

This clonotype was recorded a few times. V usage is TRBV7-8 and J usage is TRBJ2-5; D unresolved. Germline V gene data show CDR1 as SGHVS and CDR2 as FQNEAQ. Trimming stripped 3 bases from V and 5 bases from J, with 10 bases between. The CDR3 is 13 amino acids. CDR3 in amino acids: CASSLAEVETQYF. In DNA form, the CDR3 reads TGTGCCAGCAGCTTGGCCGAGGTTGAGACCCAGTACTTC.

This clonotype was counted ten times or more. This chain links TRBV5-1 with TRBJ1-2; D possibly corresponds to TRBD1 (5 bases). CDR3 size: 13 residues. V gave up 4 bases and J gave up 2 bases, with 9 bases separating them. The germline CDR1 and CDR2 sequences are SGHRS and YFSETQ. The CDR3 coding sequence is TGCGCCAGCAGCCCCCGGGGGAACTATGGCTACACCTTC. It translates to CASSPRGNYGYTF.

The V gene is TRBV12-3 or TRBV12-4, the J gene TRBJ2-2, with TRBD2 as a possible D gene (5 bases). V was shortened by 5 bases and J by 9 bases, with 10 bases between the two germline ends. The CDR3 is 12 residues long. The DNA for the CDR3 is TGTGCCAGCAGTGGACTCGGCCGGGAGCTGTTTTTT. Translated, it gives CASSGLGRELFF.

The rearrangement links TRBV6-2 or TRBV6-3 to TRBJ1-1, with D maybe TRBD1 (5 bases). V was trimmed by 5 bases and J by 0 bases, leaving 10 bases between them. The CDR3 has 14 amino acids. Germline CDR1 is MNHEY and CDR2 is SVGEGT. The CDR3 protein is CASSHGHMNTEAFF. The CDR3 DNA sequence: TGTGCCAGCAGTCACGGACATATGAACACTGAAGCTTTCTTT.